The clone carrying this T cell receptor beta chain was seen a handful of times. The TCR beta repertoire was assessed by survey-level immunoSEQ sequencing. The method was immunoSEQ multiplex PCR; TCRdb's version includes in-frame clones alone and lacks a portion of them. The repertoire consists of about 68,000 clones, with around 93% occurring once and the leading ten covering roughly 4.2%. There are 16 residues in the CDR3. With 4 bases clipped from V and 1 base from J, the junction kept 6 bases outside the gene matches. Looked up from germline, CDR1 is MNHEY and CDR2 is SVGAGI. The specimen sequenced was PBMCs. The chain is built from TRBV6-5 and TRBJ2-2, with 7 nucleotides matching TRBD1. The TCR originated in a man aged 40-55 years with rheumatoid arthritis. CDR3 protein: CASSSAGTVNTGELFF. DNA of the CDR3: TGTGCCAGCAGTTCTGCCGGGACAGTGAACACCGGGGAGCTGTTTTTT.